The 13 T cell receptor beta chains listed next were all sequenced from one sample in a study of shared clonotypes between healthy human individuals. Only in-frame clones appear in the TCRdb table, and some are missing; sequencing was by immunoSEQ multiplex PCR. The sample lists 850,000 to 1,100,000 clones, approximately 80% occurring once. The material sequenced was memory CD4+ T cells from PBMCs. Sample subset: CD45RA-negative fraction. These receptors all stem from a man aged 18 to 30 in good health. Some clones in this sample may be carry-over from other donors' samples.

The V gene is TRBV20-1, the J gene TRBJ1-2, with D possibly being TRBD1 (5 bases). The germline V gene has CDR1 DFQATT and CDR2 SNEGSKA (reference sequence). CDR3 length equals 11 residues. Trimming removed 8 bases at V and 8 bases at J, with 15 bases between. The CDR3 region is CSLSGGRGYTF. The CDR3 bases are TGCAGTCTGTCGGGGGGAAGAGGCTACACCTTC.

The chain links TRBV27 to TRBJ2-7, with a weak D call TRBD2 (6 bases). Germline assignment: CDR1 MNHEY and CDR2 SMNVEV (reference sequence). Trimming left V 0 bases short and J 3 bases short, with 18 bases between. The CDR3 consists of 17 residues. Here the CDR3 DNA reads TGTGCCAGCAGTTTATCGGGACTGGCCCTAAGCAGCTACGAGCAGTACTTC. Protein sequence: CASSLSGLALSSYEQYF.

The chain couples TRBV6-1 to TRBJ1-1, with D maybe TRBD1 (5 bases). Germline assignment: CDR1 MNHNS and CDR2 SASEGT. The germline V and J ends were trimmed by 8 bases and 2 bases, with 12 bases remaining between them. There are 13 residues in the CDR3. In DNA form, the CDR3 reads TGTGCCAGCGTTCGTGACAGTAACACTGAAGCTTTCTTT. Translating gives CASVRDSNTEAFF.

V gene TRBV28 combines with J gene TRBJ2-1, with 12 positions matching TRBD1. The V segment lost 6 bases and the J segment 3 bases; nucleotides outside the gene matches: 6. The CDR3 length is 16 residues. CDR1 MDHEN and CDR2 SYDVKM come from the germline V gene. This chain's CDR3 is CASRTGTGGDYNEQFF. For the CDR3, the DNA is TGTGCCAGCAGGACCGGGACAGGGGGCGACTACAATGAGCAGTTCTTC.

As concerns this clone: The same CDR3 also results from other DNA sequences found in this sample. The rearrangement links TRBV29-1 to TRBJ1-5, with D perhaps matching TRBD1 (6 bases). The CDR3 is 13 amino acids. Germline V CDR1 and CDR2: SQVTM, ANQGSEA. The V end lost 4 bases, the J end lost 2 bases, and 9 bases lay between the germline ends. The CDR3 bases are TGCAGCGTTGGCGGGGGCCGCAATCAGCCCCAGCATTTT. Translated: CSVGGGRNQPQHF.

This chain connects TRBV19 to TRBJ1-2; D gene unclear. Trimming took off 3 bases at V and 4 bases at J, with 15 bases between the two ends. Per the germline V gene, CDR1 is LNHDA and CDR2 is SQIVND (reference sequence). The CDR3 is 15 residues long. The CDR3 spells CASSILRPPAYGYTF. Here the CDR3 DNA reads TGTGCCAGTAGTATTTTGCGCCCTCCCGCCTATGGCTACACCTTC.

This clone occurred once. The chain links TRBV27 to TRBJ2-1, with D perhaps matching TRBD2 (5 bases). Germline assignment: CDR1 MNHEY and CDR2 SMNVEV (reference sequence). The CDR3 runs 13 residues. The V and J ends lost 6 bases and 9 bases respectively, with 15 bases between them. CDR3 DNA: TGTGCCAGCAGCCCGGAAACTAGTTTTGAGCAGTTCTTC. Translating it yields CASSPETSFEQFF.

V gene TRBV7-6 combines with J gene TRBJ2-7, with D perhaps matching TRBD2 (7 bases). CDR1 and CDR2 from the germline V gene are SGHVS and FNYEAQ. Trimming cost V 2 bases and J 6 bases, with 14 bases left between them. The CDR3 has 14 residues. The CDR3 region has the DNA TGTGCCAGCAGCTTACAGGGAGGGGGATTCGAGCAGTACTTC. It translates to CASSLQGGGFEQYF.

This clone has just one count. This chain connects TRBV2 to TRBJ2-5; 7 nucleotides align to TRBD2. Trimming took 6 bases from V and 0 from J; bases not matched to a gene: 7. From germline, CDR1 is SNHLY and CDR2 FYNNEI. This CDR3 has 15 residues. CDR3 sequence (DNA): TGTGCCAGCAGGGTTAGCGGGTTAAACCAAGAGACCCAGTACTTC. It specifies CASRVSGLNQETQYF.

The gene calls are TRBV7-9 and TRBJ2-7; tentatively, D is TRBD1 (6 bases). Germline V gene lookup returns CDR1 SEHNR and CDR2 FQNEAQ (reference sequence). There are 15 residues in the CDR3. Trimming took off 3 bases at V and 5 bases at J, with 17 bases between the two ends. CDR3 DNA sequence: TGTGCCAGCAGCTTGACCAAACAGGGTCAAAACGAGCAGTACTTC. It translates to CASSLTKQGQNEQYF.

The chain combines TRBV7-2 with TRBJ2-7, with D perhaps assigned TRBD1 or TRBD2 (5 bases each). The CDR3 length is 14 residues. Germline CDR1 is SGHTA and CDR2 is FQGNSA. Trimming took 4 bases from V and 3 from J, leaving 13 bases between them. The CDR3 bases are TGTGCCAGCAGCTCACGGGGCGGTTTCTACGAGCAGTACTTC. Translation gives CASSSRGGFYEQYF. Filled out from reference TRBV7-2 and TRBJ2-7, the complete variable domain reads GAGVSQSPSNKVTEKGKDVELRCDPISGHTALYWYRQSLGQGLEFLIYFQGNSAPDKSGLPSDRFSAERTGGSVSTLTIQRTQQEDSAVYLCASSSRGGFYEQYFGPGTRLTVT.

This sequence joins TRBV2 and TRBJ2-3; D is unclear. The CDR3 has 16 amino acids. The V and J ends lost 6 bases and 2 bases respectively, with 18 bases between them. Germline-derived CDR1 and CDR2 are SNHLY and FYNNEI. This CDR3 reads CASSQEGGGLTDTQYF. The CDR3, as DNA: TGTGCCAGCAGCCAAGAAGGCGGTGGGCTCACAGATACGCAGTATTTT.

The chain combines TRBV30 with TRBJ1-3; the D is unclear. The germline V gene encodes CDR1 GTSNPN and CDR2 SVGIG (reference sequence). Trimming shortened V by 3 bases and J by 6 bases, and 12 bases separated the two germline ends. The CDR3 length is 13 residues. CDR3 protein: CAWSSGMANTIYF. The CDR3 nucleotides read TGTGCCTGGAGCTCTGGGATGGCAAACACCATATATTTT.